There are many counts of the clone carrying this T cell receptor beta chain. The antigen is undetermined. The germline CDR1 and CDR2 sequences are GTSNPN and SVGIG (reference sequence). The V end was cut by 4 bases, the J end by 6 bases, with 19 bases between. The CDR3 loop spans 14 amino acids. The data derive from a study of T cells in Graves' hyperthyroidism and ophthalmopathy. On the study more broadly: At the time of initial diagnosis and before any treatment, peripheral blood was collected.

Study-level points and caveats: With a median lead of approximately 6.4 months before onset, the model predicted ophthalmopathy.

Regions amplified from RNA transcripts were the TCR beta CDR3 regions. HTBI primers were used for first-round RT-PCR of the TCR CDR3. TCRdb passed the multiplex PCR reads through MiXCR, listing each CDR3 protein once. Among fewer than 750,000 distinct CDR3 sequences listed, roughly 14% were seen once. Ophthalmopathy patients showed a Clinical Activity Score of at least 3, NOSPECS grade of at least 4 and duration under 3 months. Patients were excluded because of uncontrolled infection, other autoimmune disease, pregnancy or lactation. Sequencing used blood. The clonotype was recovered from a middle-aged woman with Graves' ophthalmopathy. The V and J genes are TRBV30 and TRBJ2-7, with D uncertain. CDR3 nucleotide sequence: TGTGCCTGGAACCGGGCTGCCGAATCACGCGAGCAGTACTTC. Its protein is CAWNRAAESREQYF.